The 23 T cell receptor beta chains below come from one sample, sequenced in a study of control samples from healthy donors and cancer patients. The table came from immunoSEQ multiplex PCR; TCRdb's copy has only in-frame clones and leaves some out. The top ten clones hold over 9% of a sample with 110,000 to 150,000 clones, roughly 92% of them seen once. The sequencing sample was made of blood. The receptors were gathered from a man younger than 40 in good health.

CDR3: CASSLNSGQDTYGYTF. DNA for the CDR3: TGTGCCAGCAGTTTGAATTCGGGACAGGACACCTATGGCTACACCTTC. The J gene is TRBJ1-2, the V gene TRBV28, with 8 bases matching TRBD1. V lost 3 bases and J lost 4; bases outside the gene matches: 10. The CDR3 totals 16 residues. Germline V gives CDR1 MDHEN, CDR2 SYDVKM.

The rearrangement uses TRBV24-1 and TRBJ2-1; 8 bases match TRBD1. The CDR3 consists of 15 residues. Germline lookup yields CDR1 KGHDR and CDR2 SFDVKD. V lost 4 bases to trimming and J lost 7 bases; unmatched junction nucleotides: 8. CDR3 residues: CATSDNDRGFNEQFF. The CDR3 nucleotides are TGTGCCACCAGTGACAATGACAGGGGATTTAATGAGCAGTTCTTC.

This clone was seen a single time. V is TRBV12-3 or TRBV12-4 and J is TRBJ2-5; D might be TRBD2 (5 bases). This CDR3 contains 13 residues. Deletions cut 6 bases from V and 4 bases from J, with 12 bases between. The chain's CDR3 is CASSPSGGETQYF. CDR3 nucleotides: TGTGCCAGCAGCCCGAGCGGAGGAGAGACCCAGTACTTC.

This rearrangement joins TRBV30 to TRBJ2-7; 10 bases fit TRBD2. This CDR3 is built from 14 residues. CDR1 is GTSNPN and CDR2 is SVGIG in the germline V gene (reference sequence). With 0 bases clipped from V and 9 bases from J, the junction kept 8 bases outside the gene matches. The CDR3 DNA follows: TGTGCCTGGAGTGTCGGGAAAGCGGGAGGGGTGCAGTACTTC. Amino acid sequence: CAWSVGKAGGVQYF.

The chain has TRBV13 and TRBJ2-5, with D perhaps TRBD1 (6 bases). Germline loops: CDR1 PRHDT, CDR2 FYEKMQ (reference sequence). This CDR3 has 14 residues. Trimming took 3 bases from V and 5 from J, leaving 13 bases between them. The CDR3 DNA reads as TGTGCCAGCAGCTTCGGTTCTCAGGGGGAGACCCAGTACTTC. Amino acid sequence: CASSFGSQGETQYF.

This chain connects TRBV6-1 to TRBJ1-6; D uncertain. The ends were cut back, 2 bases at V and 6 bases at J, with 11 bases in the middle. Germline CDR1 and CDR2: MNHNS and SASEGT. CDR3 length equals 15 residues. The CDR3 DNA reads TGTGCCAGCAGTGAAAACCCTAAGACTAATTCACCCCTCCACTTT. Translating gives CASSENPKTNSPLHF.

J is TRBJ1-1 and V is TRBV6-1; D is uncertain. The V gene's germline CDR1 is MNHNS and CDR2 SASEGT. The CDR3 totals 13 residues. Trimming left V 2 bases short and J 13 bases short, with 17 bases between. CDR3 amino acids: CASSELVEGNGFF. The DNA of the CDR3 is TGTGCCAGCAGTGAATTGGTAGAAGGCAACGGTTTCTTT.

This chain's CDR3 is CSVGAGNNYGYTF. The CDR3 DNA follows: TGCAGCGTTGGGGCAGGCAATAACTATGGCTACACCTTC. V is TRBV29-1 and J is TRBJ1-2; D is unclear. Germline assignment: CDR1 SQVTM and CDR2 ANQGSEA. Trimming shortened V by 4 bases and J by 1 base, and 10 bases separated the two germline ends. The CDR3 runs 13 residues.

This clone was counted a single time. The chain has TRBV7-9 and TRBJ2-7; D gene uncertain. Germline values: CDR1 SEHNR, CDR2 FQNEAQ (reference sequence). The V gene lost 0 bases and the J gene lost 2 bases, with 5 bases spanning the gap. The CDR3 runs to 13 residues. The CDR3 loop is CASSLAGAYEQYF. The CDR3 DNA reads as TGTGCCAGCAGCTTAGCCGGAGCCTACGAGCAGTACTTC.

V usage is TRBV6-2 or TRBV6-3 and J usage is TRBJ2-1; 7 bases match TRBD2. V shed 0 bases, J shed 14 bases, and the junction held 10 bases outside the gene matches. The germline CDR1 and CDR2 sequences are MNHEY and SVGEGT. This CDR3 region has 14 residues. The CDR3 region is CASSYSLMAGEKFF. In DNA, the CDR3 is TGTGCCAGCAGTTACTCTCTGATGGCGGGAGAGAAGTTCTTC.

This clone was picked up one time. The chain is built from TRBV6-6 and TRBJ2-7; 7 positions match TRBD1. Germline values: CDR1 MNHNY, CDR2 SVGAGI (reference sequence). V gave up 5 bases and J gave up 2 bases; unmatched junction bases: 3. This CDR3 is 13 amino acids long. CDR3 sequence reads: CASSPGTAYEQYF. CDR3 coding DNA: TGTGCCAGCAGTCCCGGGACAGCCTACGAGCAGTACTTC.

This chain uses TRBV6-5 with TRBJ2-7; D remains ambiguous. With 0 bases removed from V and 0 bases from J, the gap between germline ends came to 6 bases. The CDR3 is 14 residues long. CDR1 and CDR2 (germline): MNHEY, SVGAGI. This chain's CDR3 is CASSYSESSYEQYF. In DNA form, the CDR3 reads TGTGCCAGCAGTTACTCGGAGAGCTCCTACGAGCAGTACTTC.

The chain has TRBV2 and TRBJ1-4; TRBD1 matches at 8 bases. Germline lookup yields CDR1 SNHLY and CDR2 FYNNEI. V dropped 7 bases and J dropped 4; count of bases not matched to a gene: 8. The CDR3 contains 15 residues. CDR3 in amino acids: CASTQQDRDNEKLFF. The DNA for the CDR3 is TGTGCCAGCACCCAACAGGACAGGGATAATGAAAAACTGTTTTTT.

The chain employs TRBV7-9 and TRBJ1-4; weak D call: TRBD1 (5 bases). The V end lost 6 bases, the J end lost 7 bases, and 15 bases lay between the germline ends. Germline assignment: CDR1 SEHNR and CDR2 FQNEAQ (reference sequence). The CDR3 length is 14 residues. CDR3 loop: CASRTSGDGEKLFF. CDR3 sequence (DNA): TGTGCCAGCAGGACCTCGGGGGACGGTGAAAAACTGTTTTTT.

The genes are TRBV28 and TRBJ2-2; TRBD2 agrees at 12 bases. The CDR3 sequence is 16 residues long. Trimming cost V 5 bases and J 5 bases; bases outside gene matches: 6. Germline CDR1 reads MDHEN; CDR2 reads SYDVKM. The chain's CDR3 is CASSPLAGGGTGELFF. In DNA, the CDR3 is TGTGCCAGCAGTCCACTAGCGGGAGGTGGAACCGGGGAGCTGTTTTTT.

V gene TRBV20-1 combines with J gene TRBJ2-7; no firm D call. In germline, CDR1 is DFQATT, CDR2 SNEGSKA (reference sequence). The CDR3 spans 11 residues. The V end was cut by 4 bases, the J end by 3 bases, with 7 bases between. This chain's CDR3 is CSAKTGYEQYF. In nucleotides, the CDR3 is TGCAGTGCTAAGACTGGCTACGAGCAGTACTTC.

The CDR3 DNA reads as TGTGCCAGCAGCCGGACTAGCGGGGGCGGGTTCTTTGGCAATGAGCAGTTCTTC. Its protein product is CASSRTSGGGFFGNEQFF. The J gene is TRBJ2-1, the V gene TRBV4-2; 13 nucleotides align to TRBD2. The CDR3 sequence is 18 residues long. The junction had 12 bases not matched to a gene; V was cut back by 4 bases and J by 6 bases. Germline V gene data show CDR1 as LGHNA and CDR2 as YNFKEQ.

This chain uses TRBV29-1 with TRBJ2-7; the match to TRBD2 covers 9 bases. V dropped 6 bases and J dropped 4; count of bases not matched to a gene: 25. There are 19 residues in the CDR3. The germline gives CDR1 SQVTM, CDR2 ANQGSEA. The CDR3 DNA is TGCAGCGTCCGAGGCTGGGGGTCAGACCGAGCGGGAGGACGGTACGAGCAGTACTTC. Protein: CSVRGWGSDRAGGRYEQYF.

CDR3 coding DNA: TGTGCCAGCAGCACCTACTTCCAATTCCAAGAGACCCAGTACTTC. This encodes CASSTYFQFQETQYF. The genes are TRBV7-2 and TRBJ2-5; D gene ambiguous. The CDR3 sequence is 15 residues long. CDR1 SGHTA and CDR2 FQGNSA come from the germline V gene. Trimming shortened V by 5 bases and J by 1 base, and 14 bases separated the two germline ends.

In DNA, the CDR3 is TGTGCCAGCAGTTACTCGTTCCGGACCGGGGAGCTGTTTTTT. It yields the protein CASSYSFRTGELFF. The chain joins TRBV6-2 or TRBV6-3 to TRBJ2-2; D is uncertain. This CDR3 comprises 14 residues. Trimming pared 0 bases from V and 5 bases from J, leaving 7 bases between. CDR1 and CDR2 (germline): MNHEY, SVGEGT.

This chain uses TRBV27 with TRBJ2-2, with D perhaps TRBD2 (5 bases). The germline gives CDR1 MNHEY, CDR2 SMNVEV (reference sequence). The V and J ends lost 1 base and 5 bases respectively, with 17 bases between them. CDR3 length: 17 residues. CDR3 protein: CASSLYWLGINTGELFF. CDR3 nucleotide sequence: TGTGCCAGCAGTTTATATTGGCTCGGGATCAATACCGGGGAGCTGTTTTTT.

The chain carries TRBV7-9 and TRBJ1-4, with TRBD1 matching 8 bases. V lost 3 bases and J lost 7; bases outside the gene matches: 7. This CDR3 is built from 15 residues. The germline V gene has CDR1 SEHNR and CDR2 FQNEAQ (reference sequence). CDR3: CASSLRTGSGEKLFF. CDR3 in DNA: TGTGCCAGCAGCTTGAGGACAGGGAGCGGTGAAAAACTGTTTTTT.

V is TRBV7-9 and J is TRBJ2-3; TRBD1 agrees at 7 bases. V lost 6 bases, J lost 5 bases, and 8 bases stayed unmatched. CDR3 length: 14 residues. Germline V gives CDR1 SEHNR, CDR2 FQNEAQ (reference sequence). The DNA for the CDR3 is TGTGCCAGCAGATCCGACAGGGTGGTAGATACGCAGTATTTT. Translated: CASRSDRVVDTQYF.